These 2 T cell receptor beta chains came from one sample sequenced in a study of Graves' ophthalmopathy and Graves' hyperthyroidism. The study amplified TCR beta CDR3 regions using RNA transcripts. RT-PCR with HTBI primers came first, then second-round multiplex PCR. MiXCR was run by TCRdb on the multiplex PCR reads, yielding one entry per CDR3 protein. The sample records approximately 700,000 distinct CDR3 sequences, approximately 39% being singletons. The sample was peripheral blood. The receptors shown here come from an adult man with Graves' ophthalmopathy.

This clonotype was counted a few times. The J gene is TRBJ1-1, the V gene TRBV4-1; D gene unclear. Germline CDR1 reads MGHRA; CDR2 reads YSYEKL. The CDR3 loop spans 14 amino acids. Trimming removed 1 base at V and 7 bases at J, with 13 bases between. CDR3 sequence reads: CASSQGRSRVEAFF. The CDR3 bases are TGCGCCAGCAGCCAAGGCAGAAGTAGGGTTGAAGCTTTCTTT.

This clonotype was seen just once. This chain connects TRBV7-9 to TRBJ1-6, with D maybe TRBD1 (5 bases). V shed 0 bases and J shed 4 bases, with 16 bases lying between them. The CDR3 is 18 amino acids. Germline CDR1 SEHNR, CDR2 FQNEAQ (reference sequence). The CDR3, as DNA: TGTGCCAGCAGCTTAGCGACAGCCGGGGCGGATTATAATTCACCCCTCCACTTT. Its translation: CASSLATAGADYNSPLHF.